This is a list of T cell receptor beta chains from one sample in a study of beta chain features in type 1 diabetes. Sequencing was performed with immunoSEQ multiplex PCR; in TCRdb, only in-frame clones are kept and a portion is missing. The sample lists under 300,000 clones, under 8.5% occurring once. The sequenced material came from central memory CD4+ T cells from blood. These receptor sequences come from a woman aged 18-30 years in good health. Both conserved end residues are part of each CDR3. The order of the fields is CDR3 DNA, CDR3 protein, D gene, clone size, J gene, V gene. D genes are given only for firm matches. The size field is filled for only some rows; it gives once, few, many or a size class.

CDR3 DNA: TGTGCCAGCAGCTCCGTGGGTTGGGACAATGAGCAGTTCTTC
CDR3 protein: CASSSVGWDNEQFF
D gene: .
clone size: .
J gene: TRBJ2-1
V gene: TRBV7-2

CDR3 DNA: TGTGCCAGCAGTTTAAGGCCGTTAGGGGCCTACGAGCAGTACTTC
CDR3 protein: CASSLRPLGAYEQYF
D gene: .
clone size: few
J gene: TRBJ2-7
V gene: TRBV27

CDR3 DNA: TGTGCCACCAGCAGAGATGGACTAAAAAACATTCAGTACTTC
CDR3 protein: CATSRDGLKNIQYF
D gene: .
clone size: .
J gene: TRBJ2-4
V gene: TRBV15

CDR3 DNA: TGTGCCAGCAGCTTAGGCTCGACAGGGTACGAGCAGTACTTC
CDR3 protein: CASSLGSTGYEQYF
D gene: TRBD1
clone size: few
J gene: TRBJ2-7
V gene: TRBV13

CDR3 DNA: TGTGCCAGCTCCCGGATAGGGGAATACGCTGAAGCTTTCTTT
CDR3 protein: CASSRIGEYAEAFF
D gene: .
clone size: few
J gene: TRBJ1-1
V gene: TRBV18

CDR3 DNA: TGTGCCAGCAGCCGACCAAGCTCTGGAAACACCATATATTTT
CDR3 protein: CASSRPSSGNTIYF
D gene: .
clone size: many
J gene: TRBJ1-3
V gene: TRBV28

CDR3 DNA: TGTGCCAGCAGCTTTTCCCGACAGGCCGGTGAAAAACTGTTTTTT
CDR3 protein: CASSFSRQAGEKLFF
D gene: .
clone size: few
J gene: TRBJ1-4
V gene: TRBV7-2

CDR3 DNA: TGTGCCAGCAGCTTACAGGTTGCCTCTGGAAACACCATATATTTT
CDR3 protein: CASSLQVASGNTIYF
D gene: .
clone size: .
J gene: TRBJ1-3
V gene: TRBV7-2

CDR3 DNA: TGCGCCAGCAGCTTGGCCACGGACAGCCTCCAAGAGACCCAGTACTTC
CDR3 protein: CASSLATDSLQETQYF
D gene: .
clone size: .
J gene: TRBJ2-5
V gene: TRBV5-1

CDR3 DNA: TGCGCCAGCAGCCAAGATTTCGGACTAGCCTCCTACAATGAGCAGTTCTTC
CDR3 protein: CASSQDFGLASYNEQFF
D gene: TRBD2
clone size: few
J gene: TRBJ2-1
V gene: TRBV4-3

CDR3 DNA: TGTGCCAGCAGTAATGGGGCGAATGAGCAGTTCTTC
CDR3 protein: CASSNGANEQFF
D gene: .
clone size: few
J gene: TRBJ2-1
V gene: TRBV6-5

CDR3 DNA: TGTGCCAGTACTAGCCGGGCCTTGGATGAGCAGTTCTTC
CDR3 protein: CASTSRALDEQFF
D gene: .
clone size: few
J gene: TRBJ2-1
V gene: TRBV19

CDR3 DNA: TGTGCCAGCAGCGCGTTTCAAGGACTAGCGGGAGAGACCCAGTACTTC
CDR3 protein: CASSAFQGLAGETQYF
D gene: TRBD2
clone size: .
J gene: TRBJ2-5
V gene: TRBV9

CDR3 DNA: TGTGCCAGCAGCTGGGACAGGGGTACAGATACGCAGTATTTT
CDR3 protein: CASSWDRGTDTQYF
D gene: TRBD1
clone size: few
J gene: TRBJ2-3
V gene: TRBV7-2

CDR3 DNA: TGTGCCTGGAGTGTAATTCCCGCGGGGACCCAGTACTTC
CDR3 protein: CAWSVIPAGTQYF
D gene: .
clone size: few
J gene: TRBJ2-5
V gene: TRBV30

CDR3 DNA: TGTGCCAGTAGTATCGATGGTCAGGGGGATGGAGAGACCCAGTACTTC
CDR3 protein: CASSIDGQGDGETQYF
D gene: TRBD1
clone size: few
J gene: TRBJ2-5
V gene: TRBV19

CDR3 DNA: TGTGCCAGCAGACAGGCTAAGTTCACTGAAGCTTTCTTT
CDR3 protein: CASRQAKFTEAFF
D gene: .
clone size: .
J gene: TRBJ1-1
V gene: TRBV7-8

CDR3 DNA: TGTGCCAGCAGTGTAGGTCCAACCTCCCTCGGAAACACCATATATTTT
CDR3 protein: CASSVGPTSLGNTIYF
D gene: .
clone size: few
J gene: TRBJ1-3
V gene: TRBV6-1

CDR3 DNA: TGTGCCAGCCAACTTGTGGATCTAAACATTCAGTACTTC
CDR3 protein: CASQLVDLNIQYF
D gene: .
clone size: few
J gene: TRBJ2-4
V gene: TRBV28

CDR3 DNA: TGTGCCACCAGCCCCCGGACAGGGAGAGATGAGCAGTTCTTC
CDR3 protein: CATSPRTGRDEQFF
D gene: TRBD1
clone size: .
J gene: TRBJ2-1
V gene: TRBV7-3

CDR3 DNA: TGTGCCAGCAGTGAAGACAGGAATAGCAATCAGCCCCAGCATTTT
CDR3 protein: CASSEDRNSNQPQHF
D gene: .
clone size: many
J gene: TRBJ1-5
V gene: TRBV2

CDR3 DNA: TGCGCCAGCAGCCAAGAACCTGGACTAGCGGGAGGCATCGGGGAGCTGTTTTTT
CDR3 protein: CASSQEPGLAGGIGELFF
D gene: TRBD2
clone size: few
J gene: TRBJ2-2
V gene: TRBV4-3

CDR3 DNA: TGCGCCAGCACTAGGACAGGTTACAATGAGCAGTTCTTC
CDR3 protein: CASTRTGYNEQFF
D gene: TRBD1
clone size: .
J gene: TRBJ2-1
V gene: TRBV5-1

CDR3 DNA: TGTGCCAGTAGTCCGTGGCGGGACTATGGCTACACCTTC
CDR3 protein: CASSPWRDYGYTF
D gene: .
clone size: few
J gene: TRBJ1-2
V gene: TRBV19

CDR3 DNA: TGTGCCACCAGCATGGGACGGACCAATCAGCCCCAGCATTTT
CDR3 protein: CATSMGRTNQPQHF
D gene: .
clone size: many
J gene: TRBJ1-5
V gene: TRBV15

CDR3 DNA: TGTGCCAGCAGCTTAGTGGGCGGGGACCAGCCCCAGCATTTT
CDR3 protein: CASSLVGGDQPQHF
D gene: .
clone size: few
J gene: TRBJ1-5
V gene: TRBV7-2

CDR3 DNA: TGCAGCGTTGCCCCAGGGGGCACTAACTATGGCTACACCTTC
CDR3 protein: CSVAPGGTNYGYTF
D gene: TRBD1
clone size: few
J gene: TRBJ1-2
V gene: TRBV29-1

CDR3 DNA: TGTGCCAGCAGTACCCTTTCGGACAGTTTCTATGGCTACACCTTC
CDR3 protein: CASSTLSDSFYGYTF
D gene: .
clone size: few
J gene: TRBJ1-2
V gene: TRBV28

CDR3 DNA: TGTGCCAGCAGCGCTGGACAGCAAGAGACCCAGTACTTC
CDR3 protein: CASSAGQQETQYF
D gene: .
clone size: few
J gene: TRBJ2-5
V gene: TRBV9

CDR3 DNA: TGTGCCAGCAGTGAAGTACTGGGCTATGGCTACACCTTC
CDR3 protein: CASSEVLGYGYTF
D gene: .
clone size: .
J gene: TRBJ1-2
V gene: TRBV2

CDR3 DNA: TGTGCCAGCAGCTTAGTATCTTGGTCAGAGACCCAGTACTTC
CDR3 protein: CASSLVSWSETQYF
D gene: .
clone size: .
J gene: TRBJ2-5
V gene: TRBV11-2

CDR3 DNA: TGCAGCGTTGATCGGTCCGTCGGGGAGACCCAGTACTTC
CDR3 protein: CSVDRSVGETQYF
D gene: .
clone size: few
J gene: TRBJ2-5
V gene: TRBV29-1

CDR3 DNA: TGTGCCAGCAGCCCCCGTACAGGTTTCGGGGCCAACGTCCTGACTTTC
CDR3 protein: CASSPRTGFGANVLTF
D gene: .
clone size: .
J gene: TRBJ2-6
V gene: TRBV7-3

CDR3 DNA: TGTGCCAGCTCACTGGGGAGCCAAGAGACCCAGTACTTC
CDR3 protein: CASSLGSQETQYF
D gene: .
clone size: few
J gene: TRBJ2-5
V gene: TRBV18

CDR3 DNA: TGTGCCAGCAGCTTAGGTACCGGGACCCAATACGAGCAGTACTTC
CDR3 protein: CASSLGTGTQYEQYF
D gene: .
clone size: .
J gene: TRBJ2-7
V gene: TRBV7-2

CDR3 DNA: TGTGCCAGCAGCGTAGAAACGGGAGGGGGAAATACGCAGTATTTT
CDR3 protein: CASSVETGGGNTQYF
D gene: TRBD2
clone size: once
J gene: TRBJ2-3
V gene: TRBV9

CDR3 DNA: TGTGCCAGCAGCCCCGGAACATCGGCGAATCAGCCCCAGCATTTT
CDR3 protein: CASSPGTSANQPQHF
D gene: .
clone size: few
J gene: TRBJ1-5
V gene: TRBV28

CDR3 DNA: TGTGCCAGTCAATCCGGGGGACTAGCGGGAAGAGAGGCCCAGTACTTC
CDR3 protein: CASQSGGLAGREAQYF
D gene: TRBD2
clone size: few
J gene: TRBJ2-5
V gene: TRBV28

CDR3 DNA: TGTGCCAGCACCCAAACGGGAGGGATTATTCAGCCCCAGCATTTT
CDR3 protein: CASTQTGGIIQPQHF
D gene: .
clone size: many
J gene: TRBJ1-5
V gene: TRBV7-8

CDR3 DNA: TGTGCCTGGAGTCAGGGAGGGGCCTACGGAAAACTGTTTTTT
CDR3 protein: CAWSQGGAYGKLFF
D gene: .
clone size: many
J gene: TRBJ1-4
V gene: TRBV30

CDR3 DNA: TGTGCCAGCAGTGTAGCGGGGGGTTCCGAGACCCAGTACTTC
CDR3 protein: CASSVAGGSETQYF
D gene: TRBD2
clone size: .
J gene: TRBJ2-5
V gene: TRBV2

CDR3 DNA: TGTGCCAGCACCCGGGACAGGGGTAGGACTGAAGCTTTCTTT
CDR3 protein: CASTRDRGRTEAFF
D gene: TRBD1
clone size: few
J gene: TRBJ1-1
V gene: TRBV6-1

CDR3 DNA: TGTGCCAGCAGCTTGTATAGCGGAGGGCCCTTCAAAGAGACCCAGTACTTC
CDR3 protein: CASSLYSGGPFKETQYF
D gene: .
clone size: few
J gene: TRBJ2-5
V gene: TRBV5-6

CDR3 DNA: TGTGCCTGTGGGGTGGATCAGCCCCAGCATTTT
CDR3 protein: CACGVDQPQHF
D gene: .
clone size: many
J gene: TRBJ1-5
V gene: TRBV7-2

CDR3 DNA: TGTGCCAGCAGCTCAGGGGCGGCTAGCGGGGAAGGGACCCAGTACTTC
CDR3 protein: CASSSGAASGEGTQYF
D gene: TRBD2
clone size: .
J gene: TRBJ2-5
V gene: TRBV7-2

CDR3 DNA: TGTGCCAGCTCACCTACGGAGAACACAGATACGCAGTATTTT
CDR3 protein: CASSPTENTDTQYF
D gene: .
clone size: few
J gene: TRBJ2-3
V gene: TRBV18

CDR3 DNA: TGCGCCCCCGACAGGGCCTACGAGCAGTACTTC
CDR3 protein: CAPDRAYEQYF
D gene: TRBD1
clone size: few
J gene: TRBJ2-7
V gene: TRBV23-1

CDR3 DNA: TGCGCCAGCAGCCATGTAGGACAGGGAGGCACCGGGGAGCTGTTTTTT
CDR3 protein: CASSHVGQGGTGELFF
D gene: TRBD1
clone size: .
J gene: TRBJ2-2
V gene: TRBV4-1